The 28 T cell receptor beta chains listed next were all sequenced from one sample in a study of blood T cells in healthy people across ages. Primed by a sample-barcoded 5' primer and a J-beta primer mix, a second PCR proceeded for roughly 7 to 12 cycles. TCRdb reprocessed the 5' RACE reads via MiXCR and lists one record per CDR3 protein. Of 850,000 to 1,000,000 distinct CDR3 sequences listed, roughly 48% were seen once; the top ten hold roughly 13%. The sequencing sample was made of blood. These receptors all come from a man in his thirties or forties in good health.

The chain links TRBV20-1 to TRBJ1-2; D is ambiguous. CDR3 length equals 11 residues. Trimming shortened V by 6 bases and J by 4 bases, and 9 bases separated the two germline ends. Looked up from germline, CDR1 is DFQATT and CDR2 is SNEGSKA (reference sequence). This chain's CDR3 is CSAQTRYGYTF. As DNA, the CDR3 is TGCAGTGCCCAGACTCGCTATGGCTACACCTTC.

This clonotype showed up just a few times. The V call is TRBV4-1, the J call TRBJ1-2; TRBD1 matches at 8 bases. The CDR3 consists of 15 residues. Trimming at V came to 4 bases and at J to 1 base, leaving 5 bases not matched to a gene. Germline-derived CDR1 and CDR2 are MGHRA and YSYEKL. The CDR3 bases are TGCGCCAGCAGCCTTACGACAGGGGTTAACTATGGCTACACCTTC. Its protein is CASSLTTGVNYGYTF.

This clonotype showed up just a few times. The chain recombines TRBV4-1 with TRBJ1-2, with 7 bases lining up with TRBD1. The germline V gene has CDR1 MGHRA and CDR2 YSYEKL. Trimming at V came to 0 bases and at J to 7 bases, leaving 11 bases not matched to a gene. The CDR3 is 16 residues long. The CDR3 spells CASSQDSADRVFGYTF. As DNA, the CDR3 is TGCGCCAGCAGCCAAGATTCCGCCGACAGGGTATTTGGCTACACCTTC.

J is TRBJ2-7 and V is TRBV3-1; 9 bases map to TRBD1. J was trimmed by 7 bases and V by 1 base; bases with no gene match: 11. Germline V gene sequence: CDR1 LGHDT, CDR2 YNNKEL (reference sequence). The CDR3 sequence is 16 residues long. The CDR3 DNA follows: TGTGCCAGCAGCCAAGGGGGCGGGACAGGGTCAGGGGAGCAGTACTTC. Translated: CASSQGGGTGSGEQYF.

The chain uses TRBV20-1 and TRBJ2-6; D is unresolved. CDR1 and CDR2 from the germline V gene are DFQATT and SNEGSKA (reference sequence). The CDR3 is 14 residues long. Trimming took off 5 bases at V and 2 bases at J, with 10 bases between the two ends. The CDR3 DNA reads TGCAGTGCTCCGCAAGCAGCTGGGGCCAACGTCCTGACTTTC. It encodes CSAPQAAGANVLTF.

This clonotype was counted between two and nine times. CDR3 sequence (DNA): TGTGCCAGCTGCCGGGGGGGAACCACAGATACGCAGTATTTT. This codes for CASCRGGTTDTQYF. This sequence joins TRBV7-8 and TRBJ2-3; 8 bases line up with TRBD2. After removal of 8 bases from V and 2 bases from J, the junction contained 6 bases not matched to a gene. The CDR3 runs to 14 residues. CDR1 and CDR2 from the germline V gene are SGHVS and FQNEAQ.

V and J are TRBV2 and TRBJ1-1; D is uncertain. The length of the CDR3 is 13 residues. Germline V gives CDR1 SNHLY, CDR2 FYNNEI. The V end lost 1 base, the J end lost 7 bases, and 10 bases lay between the germline ends. The CDR3 region has the DNA TGTGCCAGCAGTGAAGAGTCCCGGAATGAAGCTTTCTTT. It yields the protein CASSEESRNEAFF.

This clonotype was found a few times. The J gene is TRBJ2-1, the V gene TRBV12-3 or TRBV12-4, with D possibly being TRBD2 (5 bases). This CDR3 contains 13 residues. V lost 3 bases and J 9 bases, leaving 12 bases between the germline ends. The CDR3 is CASSFAGRGEQFF. CDR3 coding DNA: TGTGCCAGCAGTTTTGCGGGCCGCGGTGAGCAGTTCTTC.

The chain joins TRBV3-1 to TRBJ2-1; 11 positions agree with TRBD2. This CDR3 is built from 16 residues. The germline V gene has CDR1 LGHDT and CDR2 YNNKEL (reference sequence). V lost 1 base, J lost 6 bases, and 5 bases stayed unmatched. In nucleotides, the CDR3 is TGTGCCAGCAGCCAAGTTCGGACTAGCGGGTTCAATGAGCAGTTCTTC. It encodes CASSQVRTSGFNEQFF.

CDR3: CSARTGLEGYTF. The CDR3 DNA reads as TGCAGTGCCCGGACAGGACTTGAGGGCTACACCTTC. This sequence joins TRBV20-1 and TRBJ1-2; 7 nucleotides line up with TRBD1. The CDR3 spans 12 residues. CDR1 DFQATT and CDR2 SNEGSKA come from the germline V gene (reference sequence). V dropped 6 bases and J dropped 8; count of bases not matched to a gene: 9.

The J gene is TRBJ1-1, the V gene TRBV7-9; 7 nucleotides align to TRBD1. The CDR3 has 15 residues. CDR1 and CDR2 (germline): SEHNR, FQNEAQ (reference sequence). Losses at the gene ends were 1 base for V and 1 base for J; bases not matched to a gene: 3. Here the CDR3 reads CASSLEEGANTEAFF. CDR3 nucleotides: TGTGCCAGCAGCTTAGAGGAGGGGGCGAACACTGAAGCTTTCTTT.

The chain is built from TRBV7-2 and TRBJ2-3; a weak D match, TRBD2 (6 bases). Germline V gives CDR1 SGHTA, CDR2 FQGNSA. V lost 1 base and J lost 4, with 18 bases in between. The length of the CDR3 is 17 residues. CDR3 sequence (DNA): TGTGCCAGCAGCTTAGGTTGGGGCGGGGACGGCGCAGATACGCAGTATTTT. It is translated as CASSLGWGGDGADTQYF.

V usage is TRBV5-1 and J usage is TRBJ2-5; 7 bases fit TRBD1. Germline assignment: CDR1 SGHRS and CDR2 YFSETQ. Unmatched junction bases numbered 13, after V lost 6 bases and J lost 11 bases. The CDR3 contains 13 residues. CDR3 sequence: CASTRQGVDEQYF. The CDR3 nucleotides are TGCGCCAGCACTCGACAGGGTGTCGATGAGCAGTACTTC. The whole variable domain, filled in from reference TRBV5-1 and TRBJ2-5, reads KAGVTQTPRYLIKTRGQQVTLSCSPISGHRSVSWYQQTPGQGLQFLFEYFSETQRNKGNFPGRFSGRQFSNSRSEMNVSTLELGDSALYLCASTRQGVDEQYFGPGTRLLVL.

With respect to this clonotype: Given a much more abundant clone one base away, this may be a read error. The V gene is TRBV28, the J gene TRBJ2-5; D is unresolved. This CDR3 is built from 12 residues. The ends were cut back, 7 bases at V and 13 bases at J, with 19 bases in the middle. CDR1 MDHEN and CDR2 SYDVKM come from the germline V gene. DNA of the CDR3: TGTGCCAGCACGAAAAGATCCTACGAGCCGTACTTC. It encodes CASTKRSYEPYF.

The V call is TRBV30, the J call TRBJ2-1, with 9 positions matching TRBD1. With V trimmed by 8 bases and J by 10 bases, 15 bases remained unmatched. Germline-derived CDR1 and CDR2 are GTSNPN and SVGIG (reference sequence). The CDR3 consists of 14 residues. The DNA for the CDR3 is TGTGCCCGCGAACCTGTACAGGGGGCTAAGGAGCAGTTCTTC. It encodes CAREPVQGAKEQFF. The whole variable domain, filled in from reference TRBV30 and TRBJ2-1, reads SQTIHQWPATLVQPVGSPLSLECTVEGTSNPNLYWYRQAAGRGLQLLFYSVGIGQISSEVPQNLSASRPQDRQFILSSKKLLLSDSGFYLCAREPVQGAKEQFFGPGTRLTVL.

The rearrangement links TRBV4-3 to TRBJ2-5; TRBD1 matches at 8 bases. Per germline, CDR1 LGHNA and CDR2 YSLEER. The CDR3 contains 14 residues. With V trimmed by 3 bases and J by 11 bases, 11 bases remained unmatched. CDR3 sequence reads: CASSHGQGDNEQYF. CDR3 coding DNA: TGCGCCAGCAGCCACGGACAGGGAGACAATGAGCAGTACTTC.

The V gene is TRBV20-1, the J gene TRBJ2-2, with TRBD2 as a possible D gene (5 bases). CDR1 and CDR2 (germline): DFQATT, SNEGSKA (reference sequence). Deletions cut 1 base from V and 5 bases from J, with 11 bases between. The CDR3 extends over 14 amino acids. The CDR3 nucleotides read TGCAGTGCTAGAGTTGCGGGTGGTACCGGGGAGCTGTTTTTT. It translates to CSARVAGGTGELFF.

The chain links TRBV11-3 to TRBJ2-4; no firm D call. Germline V gives CDR1 SGHNT, CDR2 YENEEA. Trimming took 5 bases from V and 2 from J, leaving 13 bases between them. The CDR3 extends over 15 amino acids. The CDR3 DNA reads as TGTGCCAGCAGCCAGGTTGGGGATTCCAAAAACATTCAGTACTTC. Its translation is CASSQVGDSKNIQYF. The variable domain in full, completed from reference TRBV11-3 and TRBJ2-4, reads EAGVVQSPRYKIIEKKQPVAFWCNPISGHNTLYWYLQNLGQGPELLIRYENEEAVDDSQLPKDRFSAERLKGVDSTLKIQPAELGDSAVYLCASSQVGDSKNIQYFGAGTRLSVL.

This clonotype was observed a handful of times. The chain employs TRBV27 and TRBJ2-7; TRBD1 aligns across 7 bases. The trim removed 5 bases at V and 3 bases at J, leaving 7 bases unmatched. The CDR3 consists of 14 residues. The germline CDR1 and CDR2 sequences are MNHEY and SMNVEV (reference sequence). The CDR3 nucleotides read TGTGCCAGCAGTAACCGAGGGGGCAGCTACGAGCAGTACTTC. Translating gives CASSNRGGSYEQYF.

This clonotype was counted between two and nine times. The genes are TRBV29-1 and TRBJ2-3, with D possibly matching TRBD2 (7 bases). The V gene's germline CDR1 is SQVTM and CDR2 ANQGSEA. Trimming pared 1 base from V and 3 bases from J, leaving 14 bases between. This CDR3 region has 15 residues. CDR3 loop: CSVEAKGGGTDTQYF. The DNA for the CDR3 is TGCAGCGTTGAAGCAAAGGGGGGGGGTACAGATACGCAGTATTTT.

In its sample, this clonotype was seen a few times. Just one base apart from a much larger clone, this may be a read error. The chain recombines TRBV7-2 with TRBJ2-7; D gene unclear. V dropped 5 bases and J dropped 0 bases, with 11 bases sitting between them. Germline loops: CDR1 SGHTA, CDR2 FQGNSA. The CDR3 has 14 residues. The CDR3 DNA reads TGTGCCAGCAGCGTAGATCACAGCTCCTACGAGCAGTACTTC. Residues: CASSVDHSSYEQYF. The full variable domain, with the rest looked up from reference TRBV7-2 and TRBJ2-7, is GAGVSQSPSNKVTEKGKDVELRCDPISGHTALYWYRQSLGQGLEFLIYFQGNSAPDKSGLPSDRFSAERTGGSVSTLTIQRTQQEDSAVYLCASSVDHSSYEQYFGPGTRLTVT.

The chain links TRBV4-1 to TRBJ2-3, with D possibly being TRBD2 (5 bases). The CDR3 contains 16 residues. CDR1 is MGHRA, CDR2 YSYEKL, per germline. The V and J ends lost 1 base and 1 base respectively, with 12 bases between them. CDR3 bases: TGCGCCAGCAGCCAAGGGTTCCCGAGGGGCACAGATACGCAGTATTTT. Translation: CASSQGFPRGTDTQYF.

This clonotype has just a few counts. V and J are TRBV4-1 and TRBJ2-3; the D is unclear. Germline V CDR1 and CDR2: MGHRA, YSYEKL. Deletions cut 2 bases from V and 3 bases from J, with 15 bases between. CDR3 length equals 16 residues. CDR3 in DNA: TGCGCCAGCAGCCAACAAATAGCCTTAGCAACAGATACGCAGTATTTT. It yields the protein CASSQQIALATDTQYF.

Comment on this clonotype: With a much larger clone just one base away, this may be a read error. Likely a read error: the CDR3 ends without its conserved phenylalanine or tryptophan. The chain joins TRBV20-1 to TRBJ2-7; a possible D gene is TRBD2 (5 bases). Germline CDR1 reads DFQATT; CDR2 reads SNEGSKA (reference sequence). CDR3 size: 11 residues. V was trimmed by 3 bases and J by 3 bases, leaving 6 bases between them. Here the CDR3 DNA reads TGCAGTGCTAGTCGGGACTACGAGCAGTACTAC. Translated, it gives CSASRDYEQYY.

This clonotype was seen a few times. The J gene is TRBJ2-7, the V gene TRBV6-2 or TRBV6-3, with 7 bases that match TRBD2. V was pared by 7 bases and J by 2 bases, with 5 bases of the junction left unmatched. The CDR3 contains 13 residues. Germline values: CDR1 MNHEY, CDR2 SVGEGT. CDR3 amino acids: CASKAGTTYEQYF. The CDR3 DNA reads as TGTGCCAGCAAGGCGGGGACTACCTACGAGCAGTACTTC.

This clonotype was seen a single time. V is TRBV7-2 and J is TRBJ2-5, with 10 bases that match TRBD2. TRBJ2-7 explains the end of the DNA better; the J call may be wrong. Germline V lookup: CDR1 SGHTA, CDR2 FQGNSA. This CDR3 has 15 amino acids. For the CDR3, the DNA is TGTGCCAGCAGCCCCGCCGGGACTAGCGAGTACGAGCAGTACTTC. Translating it yields CASSPAGTSEYEQYF.

The CDR3: CASNVGGSEQFF. Written as DNA, the CDR3 is TGTGCCAGCAACGTAGGGGGGTCGGAGCAGTTCTTC. This rearrangement joins TRBV12-3 or TRBV12-4 to TRBJ2-1; either TRBD1 or TRBD2 may supply D (6 bases each). The CDR3 length is 12 residues. With 7 bases removed from V and 10 bases from J, the gap between germline ends came to 14 bases.

The CDR3 region has the DNA TGTGCCACCTCGCGGACAGGGTCCGGTGGCTACACCTTC. Translation gives CATSRTGSGGYTF. The chain has TRBV19 and TRBJ1-2; 8 nucleotides align to TRBD1. After removal of 10 bases from V and 7 bases from J, the junction contained 11 bases not matched to a gene. This CDR3 has 13 amino acids. Germline loops: CDR1 LNHDA, CDR2 SQIVND (reference sequence).